The 21 T cell receptor beta chains presented below share a single source sample, sequenced in a study of regulatory T cells in long-lasting Graves disease. CDR3-region Arm-PCR and iRepertoire HTBI primers produced the TCR beta libraries. Using its own MiXCR run on the multiplex PCR reads, TCRdb lists one record per CDR3 protein. This table holds hundreds of thousands of distinct CDR3 sequences, roughly 16% found once. Time point of the sample: newly diagnosed GD, antithyroid drugs for less than 3 months. PBMC RNA served as the TCR library source. These data were also reused for a study on T cells in Graves' hyperthyroidism and ophthalmopathy.

This specimen was peripheral blood mononuclear cells (PBMCs), taken at new diagnosis, from a patient treated with antithyroid drugs. Receptor source: a middle-aged woman with Graves disease.

This clonotype was recorded many times. The CDR3 nucleotides are TGTGCCAGCAGTTTATCGTGGCTAGCGGGGGACAATGAGCAGTTCTTC. Translated: CASSLSWLAGDNEQFF. This chain uses TRBV27 with TRBJ2-1, with TRBD2 matching 10 bases. J gave up 5 bases and V 0 bases, and 4 bases lay outside the gene matches. The CDR3 covers 16 residues. Germline values: CDR1 MNHEY, CDR2 SMNVEV (reference sequence).

The chain uses TRBV7-2 and TRBJ2-2; D might be TRBD2 (5 bases). The CDR3 length is 15 residues. The germline V and J ends were trimmed by 4 bases and 4 bases, with 13 bases remaining between them. CDR1 and CDR2 from the germline V gene are SGHTA and FQGNSA. The CDR3 protein is CASSWTYGGTGELFF. CDR3 in DNA: TGTGCCAGCAGCTGGACCTATGGAGGCACCGGGGAGCTGTTTTTT.

In its sample, this clonotype was seen a few times. This sequence joins TRBV30 and TRBJ1-2, with a tentative D call TRBD1 (5 bases). Trimming took off 0 bases at V and 4 bases at J, with 9 bases between the two ends. The CDR3 extends over 13 amino acids. Germline V gene sequence: CDR1 GTSNPN, CDR2 SVGIG (reference sequence). The CDR3 region is CAWSVSGSYGYTF. The DNA for the CDR3 is TGTGCCTGGAGTGTATCAGGGAGCTATGGCTACACCTTC.

The chain has TRBV19 and TRBJ1-2; the D is unclear. The V end lost 0 bases, the J end lost 5 bases, and 10 bases lay between the germline ends. CDR3 size: 14 residues. Germline V lookup: CDR1 LNHDA, CDR2 SQIVND (reference sequence). The DNA for the CDR3 is TGTGCCAGTAGTATAGATCTATACGGTTATGGCTACACCTTC. Translated: CASSIDLYGYGYTF. Drawing the rest from reference TRBV19 and TRBJ1-2, the complete variable domain is DGGITQSPKYLFRKEGQNVTLSCEQNLNHDAMYWYRQDPGQGLRLIYYSQIVNDFQKGDIAEGYSVSREKKESFPLTVTSAQKNPTAFYLCASSIDLYGYGYTFGSGTRLTVV.

To note about this clonotype: A much larger clone differs from this one at a single base, so this may be a read error. The gene calls are TRBV18 and TRBJ2-3; 10 bases align to TRBD2. Trimming cost V 3 bases and J 1 base; bases outside gene matches: 7. Germline V gene data show CDR1 as KGHSH and CDR2 as LQKENI. The CDR3 is 17 amino acids. CDR3 sequence: CASSPPRTSGGTDTQYF. CDR3 DNA sequence: TGTGCCAGCTCACCTCCTCGTACTAGCGGGGGCACAGATACGCAGTATTTT. Full variable domain (rest looked up from reference TRBV18 and TRBJ2-3): NAGVMQNPRHLVRRRGQEARLRCSPMKGHSHVYWYRQLPEEGLKFMVYLQKENIIDESGMPKERFSAEFPKEGPSILRIQQVVRGDSAAYFCASSPPRTSGGTDTQYFGPGTRLTVL.

The J gene is TRBJ1-2, the V gene TRBV11-3, with D possibly matching TRBD1 (5 bases). Per the germline V gene, CDR1 is SGHNT and CDR2 is YENEEA. The CDR3 spans 13 residues. The ends were cut back, 1 base at V and 7 bases at J, with 10 bases in the middle. The CDR3 DNA sequence: TGTGCCAGCAGCTTAGTTTTGGGACGTGGCTACACCTTC. This translates into CASSLVLGRGYTF.

The rearrangement joins TRBV6-1 to TRBJ1-1; D unclear. The CDR3 contains 16 residues. Trimming cost V 7 bases and J 0 bases, with 18 bases left between them. Germline-derived CDR1 and CDR2 are MNHNS and SASEGT. CDR3 sequence reads: CASTRQDLGVNTEAFF. CDR3 DNA sequence: TGTGCCAGCACCCGTCAGGATTTGGGAGTGAACACTGAAGCTTTCTTT.

The chain is built from TRBV28 and TRBJ1-4; D might be TRBD1 (5 bases). This CDR3 is built from 15 residues. Germline V gene data show CDR1 as MDHEN and CDR2 as SYDVKM. V shed 6 bases and J shed 2 bases, with 13 bases lying between them. The DNA of the CDR3 is TGTGCCAGCAGCCCTCCGGGGACGACTAATGAAAAACTGTTTTTT. It is translated as CASSPPGTTNEKLFF.

The chain recombines TRBV5-1 with TRBJ2-3; 8 bases are shared with TRBD2. The ends lost 1 base at V and 0 bases at J; junction bases unmatched: 7. Germline CDR1 SGHRS, CDR2 YFSETQ. The CDR3 is 17 residues long. CDR3 amino acids: CASSLSGGGSSTDTQYF. For the CDR3, the DNA is TGCGCCAGCAGCTTGAGTGGCGGGGGGAGTAGCACAGATACGCAGTATTTT.

The chain recombines TRBV5-5 with TRBJ1-1; 7 bases align to TRBD1. The CDR3 contains 16 residues. V lost 2 bases to trimming and J lost 5 bases; unmatched junction nucleotides: 12. CDR1 is SGHKS and CDR2 is YYEKEE in the germline V gene (reference sequence). DNA of the CDR3: TGTGCCAGCAGCTTCGACCAGGGGGGCGGTAGGACTGAAGCTTTCTTT. Translation: CASSFDQGGGRTEAFF.

This clonotype was counted between two and nine times. This rearrangement joins TRBV5-5 to TRBJ2-7; TRBD1 is a possible D gene (5 bases). CDR3 size: 15 residues. The ends were cut back, 2 bases at V and 3 bases at J, with 15 bases in the middle. Germline-derived CDR1 and CDR2 are SGHKS and YYEKEE (reference sequence). The CDR3 is CASSFAATGSYEQYF. CDR3 DNA: TGTGCCAGCAGCTTCGCGGCTACAGGAAGCTACGAGCAGTACTTC. The whole variable domain, remainder taken from reference TRBV5-5 and TRBJ2-7, is DAGVTQSPTHLIKTRGQQVTLRCSPISGHKSVSWYQQVLGQGPQFIFQYYEKEERGRGNFPDRFSARQFPNYSSELNVNALLLGDSALYLCASSFAATGSYEQYFGPGTRLTVT.

A remark on this clonotype: At one of its ends the junction is not consistent with the germline gene, which may arise from a read error. The chain joins TRBV12-3 or TRBV12-4 to TRBJ2-1; 11 bases agree with TRBD2. This CDR3 has 17 residues. The CDR3, as DNA: TGTGCCAGCAGTTTACTAGCGGGGGGAGAATCCTACAATGAGCAGCTCTTC. Translating it yields CASSLLAGGESYNEQLF.

This clonotype was seen repeatedly, ten times or more. The chain employs TRBV6-1 and TRBJ2-5; D could derive from TRBD1 or TRBD2 (5 bases each). V gave up 4 bases and J gave up 5 bases, with 17 bases separating them. Looked up from germline, CDR1 is MNHNS and CDR2 is SASEGT. The CDR3 covers 15 residues. Written as DNA, the CDR3 is TGTGCCAGCAGTGCAGGGAGCTGGGCTCGGGAGACCCAGTACTTC. Protein product: CASSAGSWARETQYF.

This clonotype was observed a few times. The chain links TRBV6-1 to TRBJ1-2; no reliable D call. The CDR3 extends over 13 amino acids. V lost 1 base and J 6 bases, leaving 9 bases between the germline ends. Germline V gene lookup returns CDR1 MNHNS and CDR2 SASEGT. The CDR3 DNA is TGTGCCAGCAGTGAAGAGGTTAAAAATGGCTACACCTTC. Amino acid sequence: CASSEEVKNGYTF.

This clonotype occurred many times. CDR3 sequence: CASRIGVNYGYTF. The CDR3 nucleotides read TGTGCCAGCAGGATAGGGGTTAACTATGGCTACACCTTC. V is TRBV6-1 and J is TRBJ1-2; tentative D call: TRBD1 (5 bases). The CDR3 totals 13 residues. Trimming left V 6 bases short and J 1 base short, with 9 bases between. Looked up from germline, CDR1 is MNHNS and CDR2 is SASEGT.

This clonotype has a handful of counts. CDR3 nucleotide sequence: TGTGCCAGCAGTGCCGCTTTGGGCGCAGATACGCAGTATTTT. This sequence encodes CASSAALGADTQYF. The chain couples TRBV25-1 to TRBJ2-3; D gene ambiguous. The CDR3 length is 14 residues. V was shortened by 4 bases and J by 4 bases, with 12 bases between the two germline ends. CDR1 is MGHDK and CDR2 is SYGVNS in the germline V gene.

The table lists this clonotype with many counts. The rearrangement links TRBV2 to TRBJ2-2; 7 positions agree with TRBD1. V trimming: 5 bases; J trimming: 1 base; junction bases outside the gene matches: 1. The length of the CDR3 is 14 residues. The germline CDR1 and CDR2 sequences are SNHLY and FYNNEI. The CDR3 reads CASSRTGNTGELFF. DNA of the CDR3: TGTGCCAGCAGTCGGACAGGGAACACCGGGGAGCTGTTTTTT.

This clonotype showed up many times. This chain links TRBV11-2 with TRBJ2-3; TRBD2 matches 9 bases. J gave up 3 bases and V 3 bases, and 13 bases lay outside the gene matches. CDR3 length: 18 amino acids. Germline CDR1 SGHAT, CDR2 FQNNGV. The CDR3 bases are TGTGCCAGCAGCTTGGGGAAGGGAGCGGGGGGATTAACAGATACGCAGTATTTT. Protein sequence: CASSLGKGAGGLTDTQYF.

The rearrangement joins TRBV15 to TRBJ2-7; TRBD1 is a possible D gene (5 bases). The CDR3 is made up of 16 amino acids. CDR1 and CDR2 from the germline V gene are LNHNV and YYDKDF (reference sequence). V lost 0 bases, J lost 0 bases, and 12 bases lay in between. The CDR3, as DNA: TGTGCCACCAGCAGAGATGGTGGGGCGAACTCCTACGAGCAGTACTTC. Protein sequence: CATSRDGGANSYEQYF.

This clonotype was seen many times. This sequence joins TRBV28 and TRBJ2-3; 11 bases map to TRBD1. Germline V lookup: CDR1 MDHEN, CDR2 SYDVKM. The J segment lost 4 bases and the V segment lost 6 bases, leaving 3 bases of the junction unmatched. The CDR3 has 14 residues. In nucleotides, the CDR3 is TGTGCCAGCAGCTCGGGACAGGGGGCAGATACGCAGTATTTT. It is translated as CASSSGQGADTQYF.

This chain connects TRBV6-1 to TRBJ2-5; D is uncertain. CDR1 and CDR2 (germline): MNHNS, SASEGT. This CDR3 comprises 13 residues. Trimming cost V 6 bases and J 3 bases, with 11 bases left between them. The CDR3 here is CASRGTAKETQYF. The CDR3 nucleotides are TGTGCCAGCAGAGGAACTGCCAAAGAGACCCAGTACTTC.